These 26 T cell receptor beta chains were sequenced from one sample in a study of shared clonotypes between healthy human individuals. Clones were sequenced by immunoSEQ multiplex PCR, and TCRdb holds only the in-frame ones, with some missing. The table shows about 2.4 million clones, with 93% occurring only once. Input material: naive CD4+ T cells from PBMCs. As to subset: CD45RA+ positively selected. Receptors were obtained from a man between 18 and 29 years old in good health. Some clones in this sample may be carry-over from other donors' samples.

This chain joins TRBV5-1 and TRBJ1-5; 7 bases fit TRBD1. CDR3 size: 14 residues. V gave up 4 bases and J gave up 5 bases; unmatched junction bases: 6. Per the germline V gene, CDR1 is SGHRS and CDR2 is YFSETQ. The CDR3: CASSPQGVHQPQHF. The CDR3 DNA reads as TGCGCCAGCAGCCCTCAGGGGGTGCATCAGCCCCAGCATTTT. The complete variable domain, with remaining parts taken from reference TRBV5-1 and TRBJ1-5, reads KAGVTQTPRYLIKTRGQQVTLSCSPISGHRSVSWYQQTPGQGLQFLFEYFSETQRNKGNFPGRFSGRQFSNSRSEMNVSTLELGDSALYLCASSPQGVHQPQHFGDGTRLSIL.

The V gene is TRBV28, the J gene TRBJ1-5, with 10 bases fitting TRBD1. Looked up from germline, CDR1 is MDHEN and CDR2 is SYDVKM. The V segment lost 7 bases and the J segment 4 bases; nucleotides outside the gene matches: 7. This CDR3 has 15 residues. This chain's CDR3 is CASISLGQGNQPQHF. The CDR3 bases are TGTGCCAGCATCTCTTTGGGACAGGGGAATCAGCCCCAGCATTTT.

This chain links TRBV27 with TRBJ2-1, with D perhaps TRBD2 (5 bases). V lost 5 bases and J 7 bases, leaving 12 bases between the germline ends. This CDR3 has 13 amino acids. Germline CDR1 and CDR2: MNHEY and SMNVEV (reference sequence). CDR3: CASSQIAFNEQFF. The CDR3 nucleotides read TGTGCCAGCAGTCAAATAGCGTTTAATGAGCAGTTCTTC.

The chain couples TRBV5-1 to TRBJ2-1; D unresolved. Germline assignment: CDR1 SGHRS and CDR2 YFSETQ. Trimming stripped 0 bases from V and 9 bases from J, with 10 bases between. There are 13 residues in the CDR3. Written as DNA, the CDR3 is TGCGCCAGCAGCTTGGGGTTTGAGGCTGAGCAGTTCTTC. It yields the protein CASSLGFEAEQFF.

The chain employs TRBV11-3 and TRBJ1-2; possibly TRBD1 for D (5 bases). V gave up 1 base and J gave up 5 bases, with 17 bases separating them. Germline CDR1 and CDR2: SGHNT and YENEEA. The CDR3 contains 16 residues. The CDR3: CASSLGWTYFGYGYTF. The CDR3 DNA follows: TGTGCCAGCAGCTTAGGATGGACATATTTTGGTTATGGCTACACCTTC.

The CDR3 DNA reads TGTGCCAGCAGGCAGGGGACCCTGAACACTGAAGCTTTCTTT. The encoded protein is CASRQGTLNTEAFF. This sequence joins TRBV28 and TRBJ1-1, with D maybe TRBD1 (6 bases). V was trimmed by 6 bases and J by 0 bases, leaving 11 bases between them. The CDR3 covers 14 residues. Germline V gene sequence: CDR1 MDHEN, CDR2 SYDVKM. Full variable domain (remainder filled in from reference TRBV28 and TRBJ1-1): DVKVTQSSRYLVKRTGEKVFLECVQDMDHENMFWYRQDPGLGLRLIYFSYDVKMKEKGDIPEGYSVSREKKERFSLILESASTNQTSMYLCASRQGTLNTEAFFGQGTRLTVV.

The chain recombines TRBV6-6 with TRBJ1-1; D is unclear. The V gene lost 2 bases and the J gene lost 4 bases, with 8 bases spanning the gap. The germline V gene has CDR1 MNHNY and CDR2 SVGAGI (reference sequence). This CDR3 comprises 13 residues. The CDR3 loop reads CASSYKGSTEAFF. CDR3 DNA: TGTGCCAGCAGTTACAAGGGCAGCACTGAAGCTTTCTTT.

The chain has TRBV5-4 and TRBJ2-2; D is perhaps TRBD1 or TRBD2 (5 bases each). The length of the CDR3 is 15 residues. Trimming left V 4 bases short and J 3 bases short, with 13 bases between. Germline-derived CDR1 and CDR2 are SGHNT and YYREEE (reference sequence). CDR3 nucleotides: TGTGCCAGCAGCCCGGACTTACAGGACACCGGGGAGCTGTTTTTT. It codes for CASSPDLQDTGELFF.

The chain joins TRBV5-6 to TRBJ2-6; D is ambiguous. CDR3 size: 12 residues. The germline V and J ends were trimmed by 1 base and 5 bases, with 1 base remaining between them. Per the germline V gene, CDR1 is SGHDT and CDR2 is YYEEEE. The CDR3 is CASSLWANVLTF. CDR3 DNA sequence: TGTGCCAGCAGCTTGTGGGCCAACGTCCTGACTTTC.

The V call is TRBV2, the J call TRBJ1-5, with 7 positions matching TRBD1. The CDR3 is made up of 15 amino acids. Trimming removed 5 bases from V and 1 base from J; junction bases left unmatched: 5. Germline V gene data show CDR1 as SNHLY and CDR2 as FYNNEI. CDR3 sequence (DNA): TGTGCCAGCAGTCCACAGGGGTTAAGCAATCAGCCCCAGCATTTT. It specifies CASSPQGLSNQPQHF.

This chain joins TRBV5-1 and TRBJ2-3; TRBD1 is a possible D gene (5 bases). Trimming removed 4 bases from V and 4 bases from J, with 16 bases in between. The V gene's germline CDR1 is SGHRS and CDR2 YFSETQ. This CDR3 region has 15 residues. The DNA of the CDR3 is TGCGCCAGCAGCCCAGATCAGGGTTTAGCAGATACGCAGTATTTT. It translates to CASSPDQGLADTQYF.

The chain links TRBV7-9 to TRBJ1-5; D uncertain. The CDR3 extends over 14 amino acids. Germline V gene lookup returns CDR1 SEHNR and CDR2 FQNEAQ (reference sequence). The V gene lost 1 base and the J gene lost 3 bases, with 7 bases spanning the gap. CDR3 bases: TGTGCCAGCAGCTTAGGACAATTCAATCAGCCCCAGCATTTT. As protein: CASSLGQFNQPQHF.

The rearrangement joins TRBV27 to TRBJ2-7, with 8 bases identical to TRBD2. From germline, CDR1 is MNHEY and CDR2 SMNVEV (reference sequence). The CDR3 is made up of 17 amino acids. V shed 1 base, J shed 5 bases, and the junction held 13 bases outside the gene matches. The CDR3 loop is CASSLFIVREGGNEQYF. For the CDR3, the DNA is TGTGCCAGCAGTTTATTCATCGTCCGGGAGGGGGGGAACGAGCAGTACTTC.

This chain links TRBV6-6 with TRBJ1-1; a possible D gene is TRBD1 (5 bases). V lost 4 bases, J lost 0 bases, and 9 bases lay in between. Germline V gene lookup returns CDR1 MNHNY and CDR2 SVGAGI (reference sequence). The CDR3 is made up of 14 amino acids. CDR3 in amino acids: CASSFGTVNTEAFF. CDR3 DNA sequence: TGTGCCAGCAGTTTTGGGACCGTGAACACTGAAGCTTTCTTT.

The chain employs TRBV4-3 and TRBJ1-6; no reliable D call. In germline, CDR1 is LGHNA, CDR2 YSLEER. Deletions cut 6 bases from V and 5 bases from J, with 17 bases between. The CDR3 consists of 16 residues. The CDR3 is CASRPRAGRNNSPLHF. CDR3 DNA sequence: TGCGCCAGCAGACCAAGGGCAGGCCGGAATAATTCACCCCTCCACTTT.

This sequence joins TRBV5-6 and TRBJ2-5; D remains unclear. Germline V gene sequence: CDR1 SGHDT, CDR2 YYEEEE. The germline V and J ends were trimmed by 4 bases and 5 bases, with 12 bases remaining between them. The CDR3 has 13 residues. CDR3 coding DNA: TGTGCCAGCAGCAACCTAGACGAGGAGACCCAGTACTTC. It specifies CASSNLDEETQYF.

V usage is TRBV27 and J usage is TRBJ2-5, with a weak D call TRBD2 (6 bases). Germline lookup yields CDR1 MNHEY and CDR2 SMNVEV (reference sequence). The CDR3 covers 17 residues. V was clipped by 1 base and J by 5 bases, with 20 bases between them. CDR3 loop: CASSLYAPPGSRETQYF. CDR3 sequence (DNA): TGTGCCAGCAGTTTATATGCCCCCCCCGGGAGTAGGGAGACCCAGTACTTC.

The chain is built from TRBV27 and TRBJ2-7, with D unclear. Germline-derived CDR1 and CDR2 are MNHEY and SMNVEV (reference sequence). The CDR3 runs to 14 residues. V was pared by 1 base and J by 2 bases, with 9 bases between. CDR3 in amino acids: CASSLFGRTYEQYF. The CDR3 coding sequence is TGTGCCAGCAGTTTATTCGGACGAACCTACGAGCAGTACTTC.

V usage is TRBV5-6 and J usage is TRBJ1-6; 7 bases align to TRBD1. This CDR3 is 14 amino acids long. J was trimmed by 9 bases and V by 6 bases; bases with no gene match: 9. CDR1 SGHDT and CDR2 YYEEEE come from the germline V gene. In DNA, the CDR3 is TGTGCCAGCACGACAGGGCGGCTTGCTTCACCCCTCCACTTT. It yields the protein CASTTGRLASPLHF.

In DNA form, the CDR3 reads TGTGCCAGCAGGCTTCAAGGAGCGGTCTACGAGCAGTACTTC. Its translation is CASRLQGAVYEQYF. The rearrangement links TRBV6-1 to TRBJ2-7, with a possible D match to TRBD2 (5 bases). This CDR3 has 14 residues. V shed 6 bases and J shed 3 bases, with 15 bases lying between them. In germline, CDR1 is MNHNS, CDR2 SASEGT.

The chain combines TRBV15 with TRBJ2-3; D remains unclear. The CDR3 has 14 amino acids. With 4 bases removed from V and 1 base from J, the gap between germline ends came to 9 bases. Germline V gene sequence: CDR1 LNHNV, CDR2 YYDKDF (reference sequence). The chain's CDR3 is CATSTLRGTDTQYF. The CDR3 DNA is TGTGCCACCAGCACCTTAAGGGGCACAGATACGCAGTATTTT.

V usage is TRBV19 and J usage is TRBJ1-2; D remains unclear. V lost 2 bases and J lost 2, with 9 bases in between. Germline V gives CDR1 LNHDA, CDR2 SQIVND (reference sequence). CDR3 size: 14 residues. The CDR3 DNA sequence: TGTGCCAGTAGTATAATTTTAAGGAACTATGGCTACACCTTC. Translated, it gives CASSIILRNYGYTF.

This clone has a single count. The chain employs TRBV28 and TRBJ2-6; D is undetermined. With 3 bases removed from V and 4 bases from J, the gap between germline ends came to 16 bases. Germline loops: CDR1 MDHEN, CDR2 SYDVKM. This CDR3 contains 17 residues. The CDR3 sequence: CASSFGRLTGGANVLTF. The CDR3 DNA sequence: TGTGCCAGCAGTTTCGGTCGACTCACTGGCGGGGCCAACGTCCTGACTTTC.

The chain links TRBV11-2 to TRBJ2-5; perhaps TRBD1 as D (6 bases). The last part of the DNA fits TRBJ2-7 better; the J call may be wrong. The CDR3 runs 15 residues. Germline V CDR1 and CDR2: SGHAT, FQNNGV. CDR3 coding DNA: TGTGCCAGCAGCTCCCTAAGGGGCCAGGGGCGCGAGCAGTACTTC. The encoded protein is CASSSLRGQGREQYF.

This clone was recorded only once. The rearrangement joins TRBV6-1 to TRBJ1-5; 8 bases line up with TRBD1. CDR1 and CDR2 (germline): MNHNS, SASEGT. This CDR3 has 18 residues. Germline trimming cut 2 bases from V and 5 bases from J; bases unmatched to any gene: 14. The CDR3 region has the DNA TGTGCCAGCAGTGAACAGGGGGCGAGTTTGTTTGTTTATCAGCCCCAGCATTTT. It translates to CASSEQGASLFVYQPQHF.

The CDR3 region has the DNA TGCAGCGCCTTGACAGGGGCCACTGAAGCTTTCTTT. Translated, it gives CSALTGATEAFF. V usage is TRBV29-1 and J usage is TRBJ1-1; 8 positions agree with TRBD1. Trimming cost V 7 bases and J 4 bases; bases outside gene matches: 5. In germline, CDR1 is SQVTM, CDR2 ANQGSEA. The CDR3 extends over 12 amino acids.